The TCR beta chain under discussion was sequenced for a study of T cell responses to AZD1222 COVID-19 vaccine. The study's findings and limits: The donors showed a predominance of white British ancestry and of females, with possible underestimation of clonal diversity. Nearly half of spike-specific TCRs reportedly target unmutated variant regions. Sampling that yielded the repertoires occurred only after the peak T cell response.

Notes on this clone: Antigen: not known.

This CDR3 contains 15 residues. Germline lookup yields CDR1 SGHRS and CDR2 YFSETQ. Trimming cost V 4 bases and J 3 bases, with 17 bases left between them. The table came from immunoSEQ multiplex PCR; TCRdb's copy has only in-frame clones and leaves some out. The profile covers 200,000 or so clones, with 90% to 95% appearing a single time and 9.2% taken by the ten largest. Here the sequenced sample was peripheral blood, taken on day 0 of AZD1222 vaccination. This receptor was taken from an adult in good health. The V gene is TRBV5-1, the J gene TRBJ2-7; possible D gene TRBD2, 7 bases. The CDR3 loop is CASSRGEGPLYEQYF. CDR3 DNA sequence: TGCGCCAGCAGCAGGGGGGAGGGCCCACTCTACGAGCAGTACTTC.